Here is one T cell receptor beta chain with its context. Its specificity is unknown. Assay: immunoSEQ multiplex PCR; the TCRdb copy retains only in-frame clones and omits some. This table holds tens of thousands of clones, around 97% found once. The sorted conventional CD4 T cells were gated as CD4+CD127+. These data come from a study of B cell selection in AIRE deficiency. General study findings and limits: Healthy donors alone shared 30% to 35% of 4,000 or so Treg sequences; patients alone less than 9.5%. About a third of healthy-shared Treg sequences were found among patient Tconv cells. Shared Treg sequences were biased toward short CDR3s with few non-templated nucleotide insertions.

This receptor was obtained from a human donor with AIRE deficiency. Sequencing used conventional CD4+ T cells sorted from PBMCs.

The CDR3 region has the DNA TGCGCCAGCAGCCAAGACCTTTGGAGCGCGAACACCGGGGAGCTGTTTTTT. The encoded protein is CASSQDLWSANTGELFF. The chain links TRBV4-1 to TRBJ2-2; D not certain. Germline lookup yields CDR1 MGHRA and CDR2 YSYEKL. The CDR3 has 17 amino acids. Trimming removed 0 bases from V and 0 bases from J, with 11 bases in between.